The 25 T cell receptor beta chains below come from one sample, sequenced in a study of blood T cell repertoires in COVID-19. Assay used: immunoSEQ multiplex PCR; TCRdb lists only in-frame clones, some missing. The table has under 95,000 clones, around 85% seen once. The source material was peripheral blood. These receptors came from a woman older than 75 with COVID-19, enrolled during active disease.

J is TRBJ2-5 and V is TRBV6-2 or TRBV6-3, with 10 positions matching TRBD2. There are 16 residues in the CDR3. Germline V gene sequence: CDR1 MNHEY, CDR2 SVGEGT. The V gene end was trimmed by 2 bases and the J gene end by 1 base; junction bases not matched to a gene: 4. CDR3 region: CASSYGLAGGQETQYF. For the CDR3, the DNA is TGTGCCAGCAGTTACGGATTAGCGGGGGGCCAAGAGACCCAGTACTTC.

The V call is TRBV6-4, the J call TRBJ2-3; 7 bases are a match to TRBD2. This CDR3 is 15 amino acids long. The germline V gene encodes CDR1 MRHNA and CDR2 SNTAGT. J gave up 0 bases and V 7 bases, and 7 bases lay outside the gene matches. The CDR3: CASNLAVSSTDTQYF. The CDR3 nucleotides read TGTGCCAGCAACCTAGCGGTTAGTAGCACAGATACGCAGTATTTT.

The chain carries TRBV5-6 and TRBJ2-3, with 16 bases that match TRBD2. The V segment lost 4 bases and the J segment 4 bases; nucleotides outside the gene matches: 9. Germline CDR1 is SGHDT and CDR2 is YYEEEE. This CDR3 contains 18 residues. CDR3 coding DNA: TGTGCCAGCAGCCCGGGGACTAGCGGGAGGGCCGGGGCAGATACGCAGTATTTT. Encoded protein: CASSPGTSGRAGADTQYF. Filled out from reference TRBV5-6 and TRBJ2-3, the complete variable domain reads DAGVTQSPTHLIKTRGQQVTLRCSPKSGHDTVSWYQQALGQGPQFIFQYYEEEERQRGNFPDRFSGHQFPNYSSELNVNALLLGDSALYLCASSPGTSGRAGADTQYFGPGTRLTVL.

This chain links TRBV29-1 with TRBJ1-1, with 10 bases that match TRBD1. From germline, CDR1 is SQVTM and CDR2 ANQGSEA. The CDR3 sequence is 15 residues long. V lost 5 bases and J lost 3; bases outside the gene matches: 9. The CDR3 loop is CSVSRQGAADTEAFF. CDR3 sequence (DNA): TGCAGCGTTAGCCGACAGGGGGCGGCGGACACTGAAGCTTTCTTT.

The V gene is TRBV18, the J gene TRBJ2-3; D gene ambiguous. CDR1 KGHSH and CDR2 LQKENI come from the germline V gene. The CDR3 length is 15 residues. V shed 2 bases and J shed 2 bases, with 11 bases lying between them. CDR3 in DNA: TGTGCCAGCTCACCATTCAGTTTGGCCACAGATACGCAGTATTTT. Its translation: CASSPFSLATDTQYF.

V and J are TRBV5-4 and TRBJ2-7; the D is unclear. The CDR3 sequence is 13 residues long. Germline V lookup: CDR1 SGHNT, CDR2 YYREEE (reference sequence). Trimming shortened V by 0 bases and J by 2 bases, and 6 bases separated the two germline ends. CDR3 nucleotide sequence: TGTGCCAGCAGCTTGGAACTTACCTACGAGCAGTACTTC. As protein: CASSLELTYEQYF.

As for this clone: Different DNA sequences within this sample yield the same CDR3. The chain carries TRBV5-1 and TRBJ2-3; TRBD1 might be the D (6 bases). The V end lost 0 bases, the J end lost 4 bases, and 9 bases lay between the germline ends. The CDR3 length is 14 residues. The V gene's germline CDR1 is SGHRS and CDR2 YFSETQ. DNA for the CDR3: TGCGCCAGCAGCTTGGTGCAGGGGTCAGATACGCAGTATTTT. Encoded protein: CASSLVQGSDTQYF. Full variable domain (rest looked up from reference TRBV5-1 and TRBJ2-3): KAGVTQTPRYLIKTRGQQVTLSCSPISGHRSVSWYQQTPGQGLQFLFEYFSETQRNKGNFPGRFSGRQFSNSRSEMNVSTLELGDSALYLCASSLVQGSDTQYFGPGTRLTVL.

The CDR3 DNA reads as TGTGCCAGCAGCCCGGGACTCTTACTCACAGATACGCAGTATTTT. Encoded protein: CASSPGLLLTDTQYF. This chain uses TRBV5-5 with TRBJ2-3, with D maybe TRBD2 (6 bases). Germline V gene data show CDR1 as SGHKS and CDR2 as YYEKEE (reference sequence). CDR3 size: 15 residues. V lost 4 bases, J lost 2 bases, and 14 bases lay in between. The full variable domain, its missing parts supplied by reference TRBV5-5 and TRBJ2-3, is DAGVTQSPTHLIKTRGQQVTLRCSPISGHKSVSWYQQVLGQGPQFIFQYYEKEERGRGNFPDRFSARQFPNYSSELNVNALLLGDSALYLCASSPGLLLTDTQYFGPGTRLTVL.

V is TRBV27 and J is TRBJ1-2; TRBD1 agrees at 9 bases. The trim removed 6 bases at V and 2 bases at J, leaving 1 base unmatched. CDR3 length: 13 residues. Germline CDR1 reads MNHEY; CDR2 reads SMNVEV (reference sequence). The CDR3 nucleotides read TGTGCCAGCAGGGGGACAGGGAACTATGGCTACACCTTC. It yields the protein CASRGTGNYGYTF.

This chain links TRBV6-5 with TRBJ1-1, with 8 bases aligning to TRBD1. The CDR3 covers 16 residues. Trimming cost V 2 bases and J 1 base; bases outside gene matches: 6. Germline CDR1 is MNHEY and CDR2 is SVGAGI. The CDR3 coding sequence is TGTGCCAGCAGTTACATGGACAGGGTGGGGAACACTGAAGCTTTCTTT. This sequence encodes CASSYMDRVGNTEAFF.

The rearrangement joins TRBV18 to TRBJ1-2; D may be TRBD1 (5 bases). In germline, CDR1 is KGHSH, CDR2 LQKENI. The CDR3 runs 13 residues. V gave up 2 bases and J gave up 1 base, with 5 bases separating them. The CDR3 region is CASSPDSNYGYTF. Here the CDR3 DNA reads TGTGCCAGCTCACCAGACAGTAACTATGGCTACACCTTC.

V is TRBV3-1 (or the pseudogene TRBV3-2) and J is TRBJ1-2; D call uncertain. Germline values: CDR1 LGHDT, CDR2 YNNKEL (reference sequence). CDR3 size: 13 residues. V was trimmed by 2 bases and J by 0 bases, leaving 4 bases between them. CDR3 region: CASSQSANYGYTF. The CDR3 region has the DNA TGTGCCAGCAGCCAATCAGCTAACTATGGCTACACCTTC.

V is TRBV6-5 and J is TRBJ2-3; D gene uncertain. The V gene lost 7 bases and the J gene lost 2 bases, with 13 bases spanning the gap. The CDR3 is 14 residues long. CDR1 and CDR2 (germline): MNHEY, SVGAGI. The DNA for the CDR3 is TGTGCCAGCATTCACCCTCCTAACACAGATACGCAGTATTTT. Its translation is CASIHPPNTDTQYF.

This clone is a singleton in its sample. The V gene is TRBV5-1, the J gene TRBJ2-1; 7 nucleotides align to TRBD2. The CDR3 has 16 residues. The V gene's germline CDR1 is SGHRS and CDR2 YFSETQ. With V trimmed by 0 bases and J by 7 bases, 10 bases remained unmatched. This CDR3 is CASSLGDYYSGNEQFF. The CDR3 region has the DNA TGCGCCAGCAGCTTGGGGGACTACTACTCTGGGAATGAGCAGTTCTTC.

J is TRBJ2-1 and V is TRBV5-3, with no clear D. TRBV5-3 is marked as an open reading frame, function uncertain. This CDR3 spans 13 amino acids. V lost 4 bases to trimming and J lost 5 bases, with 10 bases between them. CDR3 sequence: CARSPRVDNEQFF. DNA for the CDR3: TGTGCCAGAAGCCCCCGGGTGGACAATGAGCAGTTCTTC.

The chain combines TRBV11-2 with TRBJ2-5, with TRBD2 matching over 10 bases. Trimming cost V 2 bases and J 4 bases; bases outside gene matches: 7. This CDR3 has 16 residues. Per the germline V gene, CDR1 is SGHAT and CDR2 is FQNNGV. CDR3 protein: CASSLTSGGAGETQYF. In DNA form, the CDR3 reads TGTGCCAGCAGCTTAACGAGCGGGGGGGCGGGAGAGACCCAGTACTTC.

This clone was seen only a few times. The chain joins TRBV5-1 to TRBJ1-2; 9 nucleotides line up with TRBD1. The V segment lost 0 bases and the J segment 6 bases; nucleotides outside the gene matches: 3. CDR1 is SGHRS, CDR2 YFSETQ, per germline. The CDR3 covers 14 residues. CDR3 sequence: CASSLAGTGNGYTF. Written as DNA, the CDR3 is TGCGCCAGCAGCTTGGCCGGGACAGGGAATGGCTACACCTTC.

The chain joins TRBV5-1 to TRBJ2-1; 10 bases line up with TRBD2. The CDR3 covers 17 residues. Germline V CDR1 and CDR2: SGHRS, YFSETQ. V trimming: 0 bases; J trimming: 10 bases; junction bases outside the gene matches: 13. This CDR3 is CASSLVFGSGRPREQFF. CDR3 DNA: TGCGCCAGCAGCTTGGTCTTCGGTAGCGGGAGGCCAAGGGAGCAGTTCTTC.

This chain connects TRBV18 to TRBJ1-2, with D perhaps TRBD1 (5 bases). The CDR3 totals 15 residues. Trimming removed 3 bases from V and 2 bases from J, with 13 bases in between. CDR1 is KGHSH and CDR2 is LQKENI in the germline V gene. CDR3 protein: CASSPSREGNYGYTF. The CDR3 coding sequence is TGTGCCAGCTCACCGTCCAGGGAAGGGAACTATGGCTACACCTTC.

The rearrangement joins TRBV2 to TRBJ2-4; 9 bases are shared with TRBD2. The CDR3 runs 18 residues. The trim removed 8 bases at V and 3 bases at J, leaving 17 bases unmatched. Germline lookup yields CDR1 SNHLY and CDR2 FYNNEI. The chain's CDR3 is CASRLTSGDSRGKNIQYF. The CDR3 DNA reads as TGTGCCAGCCGGCTGACTAGCGGAGACAGCCGGGGCAAAAACATTCAGTACTTC.

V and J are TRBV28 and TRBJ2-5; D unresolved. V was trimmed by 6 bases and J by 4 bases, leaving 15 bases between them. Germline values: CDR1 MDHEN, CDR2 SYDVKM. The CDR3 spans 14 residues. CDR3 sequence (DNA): TGTGCCAGCAGCTCGGTCCAGGTACGAGAGACCCAGTACTTC. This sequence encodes CASSSVQVRETQYF.

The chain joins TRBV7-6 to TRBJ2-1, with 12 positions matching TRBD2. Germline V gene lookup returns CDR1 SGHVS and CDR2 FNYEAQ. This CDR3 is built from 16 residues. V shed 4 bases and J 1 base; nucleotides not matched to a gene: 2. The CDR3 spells CASSSGLAGSYNEQFF. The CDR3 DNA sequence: TGTGCCAGCAGCTCCGGACTAGCGGGGTCCTACAATGAGCAGTTCTTC.

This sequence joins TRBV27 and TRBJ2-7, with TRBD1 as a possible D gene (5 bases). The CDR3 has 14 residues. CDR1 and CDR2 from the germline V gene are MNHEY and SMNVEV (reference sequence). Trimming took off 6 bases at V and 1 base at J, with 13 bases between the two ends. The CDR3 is CASSRYRSSYEQYF. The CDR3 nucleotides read TGTGCCAGCAGCCGCTACAGGAGTTCCTACGAGCAGTACTTC.

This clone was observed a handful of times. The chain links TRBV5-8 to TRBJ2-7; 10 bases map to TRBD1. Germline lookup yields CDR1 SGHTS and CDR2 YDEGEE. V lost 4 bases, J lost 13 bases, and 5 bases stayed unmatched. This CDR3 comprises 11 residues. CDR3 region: CASSRDRGNYF. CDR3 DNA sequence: TGTGCCAGCAGCCGGGACAGGGGAAACTACTTC.

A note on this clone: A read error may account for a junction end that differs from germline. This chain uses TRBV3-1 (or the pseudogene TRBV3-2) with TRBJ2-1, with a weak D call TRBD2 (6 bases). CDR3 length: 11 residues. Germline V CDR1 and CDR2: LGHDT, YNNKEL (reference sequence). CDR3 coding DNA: TGTGCCAGCAGCCGCCGGGACTCCCCTATCTTC. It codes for CASSRRDSPIF.